The 30 T cell receptor beta chains below all came from one sample that was sequenced in a study of T cells in Graves' hyperthyroidism and ophthalmopathy. RNA transcripts provided the source from which TCR beta CDR3 regions were amplified. HTBI primers were used for first-round RT-PCR of the TCR CDR3. TCRdb fed the multiplex PCR reads into MiXCR, producing one record per CDR3 protein. The sample carries 310,000 or so distinct CDR3 sequences, over 15% recorded once. Sequencing used blood. These receptor sequences come from a woman aged 55-70 years with Graves' ophthalmopathy.

This clonotype came up many times. The chain has TRBV20-1 and TRBJ2-3, with D hard to call. CDR1 and CDR2 from the germline V gene are DFQATT and SNEGSKA (reference sequence). This CDR3 is 10 amino acids long. CDR3 residues: CSPVESTQYF. The CDR3 nucleotides are TGCAGCCCAGTTGAGAGCACGCAGTATTTT.

The sample holds a few counts of this clonotype. The chain carries TRBV9 and TRBJ1-3; D is undetermined. Trimming took 0 bases from V and 0 from J, leaving 10 bases between them. CDR1 is SGDLS and CDR2 is YYNGEE in the germline V gene. The CDR3 spans 16 residues. CDR3 sequence (DNA): TGTGCCAGCAGCGTAGGATCAGTACACTCTGGAAACACCATATATTTT. Translation gives CASSVGSVHSGNTIYF.

This clonotype was detected ten times or more. The rearrangement links TRBV5-5 to TRBJ1-5; 7 bases match TRBD1. Germline V gives CDR1 SGHKS, CDR2 YYEKEE (reference sequence). This CDR3 is built from 15 residues. The junction had 7 bases not matched to a gene; V was cut back by 4 bases and J by 3 bases. CDR3 sequence (DNA): TGTGCCAGCAGCGTACAGGGGTTAAACAATCAGCCCCAGCATTTT. It is translated as CASSVQGLNNQPQHF.

There are many counts of this clonotype. The chain couples TRBV28 to TRBJ2-7, with unresolved D. CDR1 MDHEN and CDR2 SYDVKM come from the germline V gene. Trimming cost V 2 bases and J 3 bases, with 11 bases left between them. The CDR3 is 14 amino acids. In DNA form, the CDR3 reads TGTGCCAGCAGTTTACTTTTGGGGTACTACGAGCAGTACTTC. It translates to CASSLLLGYYEQYF.

This clonotype showed up many times. The V gene is TRBV11-2, the J gene TRBJ1-4; D not certain. CDR3 length: 14 residues. Germline-derived CDR1 and CDR2 are SGHAT and FQNNGV. With 7 bases removed from V and 1 base from J, the gap between germline ends came to 10 bases. The DNA for the CDR3 is TGTGCCAGCACCGCAGGTCGAACTAATGAAAAACTGTTTTTT. Amino acid sequence: CASTAGRTNEKLFF.

The chain carries TRBV29-1 and TRBJ1-1; 7 bases line up with TRBD1. Unmatched junction bases numbered 7, after V lost 2 bases and J lost 7 bases. The CDR3 covers 13 residues. Per the germline V gene, CDR1 is SQVTM and CDR2 is ANQGSEA. The CDR3 DNA follows: TGCAGCGTTGAACCCATTGACAGGGATGAAGCTTTCTTT. Translated: CSVEPIDRDEAFF. The whole variable domain, remainder taken from reference TRBV29-1 and TRBJ1-1, is SAVISQKPSRDICQRGTSLTIQCQVDSQVTMMFWYRQQPGQSLTLIATANQGSEATYESGFVIDKFPISRPNLTFSTLTVSNMSPEDSSIYLCSVEPIDRDEAFFGQGTRLTVV.

Ten or more counts support this clonotype. The chain couples TRBV18 to TRBJ1-1, with 7 bases lining up with TRBD1. The CDR3 is made up of 11 amino acids. Germline V gives CDR1 KGHSH, CDR2 LQKENI. Losses at the gene ends were 6 bases for V and 12 bases for J; bases not matched to a gene: 7. The DNA for the CDR3 is TGTGCCAGCTCCGACAGGGTCATAACTTTCTTT. Residues: CASSDRVITFF.

This clonotype was counted a few times. One base away lies a much larger clone, so this may be a sequencing read error. The rearrangement uses TRBV20-1 and TRBJ1-1; D not certain. The CDR3 is made up of 15 amino acids. Trimming stripped 2 bases from V and 5 bases from J, with 18 bases between. CDR1 DFQATT and CDR2 SNEGSKA come from the germline V gene (reference sequence). The CDR3 region is CSARNASQPGTEAFF. The CDR3 DNA reads TGCAGTGCTAGAAATGCAAGCCAACCGGGAACTGAAGCTTTCTTT.

V usage is TRBV7-3 and J usage is TRBJ2-1, with 10 bases fitting TRBD2. Trimming removed 2 bases from V and 7 bases from J; junction bases left unmatched: 11. The germline V gene encodes CDR1 SGHTA and CDR2 FQGTGA. The CDR3 totals 17 residues. DNA for the CDR3: TGTGCCAGCAGCTTACCGGAAGCGGGAGGGTCCAGGAATGAGCAGTTCTTC. It specifies CASSLPEAGGSRNEQFF.

In the case of this clonotype: One junction end does not reproduce the germline sequence, and a read error may be involved. The V and J genes are TRBV7-9 and TRBJ2-1; weak D call: TRBD2 (6 bases). Germline V gene lookup returns CDR1 SEHNR and CDR2 FQNEAQ (reference sequence). The CDR3 covers 15 residues. CDR3 loop: CASSESGPSYNEQFF. For the CDR3, the DNA is TGCGCCAGCAGCGAGAGCGGGCCGTCCTACAATGAGCAGTTCTTC.

This clonotype appeared many times. V usage is TRBV20-1 and J usage is TRBJ2-5, with D unclear. V lost 5 bases and J 4 bases, leaving 14 bases between the germline ends. The CDR3 covers 13 residues. CDR1 is DFQATT and CDR2 is SNEGSKA in the germline V gene (reference sequence). In DNA form, the CDR3 reads TGCAGTGCTCCAAGAGAGAACAGAGAGACCCAGTACTTC. The encoded protein is CSAPRENRETQYF.

This clonotype was found many times. V gene TRBV3-1 combines with J gene TRBJ2-5; the match to TRBD1 covers 8 bases. This CDR3 region has 15 residues. Germline V gene lookup returns CDR1 LGHDT and CDR2 YNNKEL (reference sequence). After removal of 5 bases from V and 4 bases from J, the junction contained 9 bases not matched to a gene. The CDR3 is CASSYGQGAGETQYF. The CDR3 coding sequence is TGTGCCAGCAGCTATGGACAGGGTGCGGGAGAGACCCAGTACTTC.

This clonotype was seen a handful of times. The chain joins TRBV29-1 to TRBJ2-7; a possible D gene is TRBD1 (6 bases). The ends were cut back, 5 bases at V and 2 bases at J, with 13 bases in the middle. This CDR3 has 13 amino acids. Germline-derived CDR1 and CDR2 are SQVTM and ANQGSEA. CDR3 coding DNA: TGCAGCGTTATCGGACAGAATACCTACGAGCAGTACTTC. Its translation: CSVIGQNTYEQYF.

This chain uses TRBV7-3 with TRBJ2-2; D assignment may be TRBD1 or TRBD2 (5 bases each). This CDR3 contains 14 residues. Germline V gives CDR1 SGHTA, CDR2 FQGTGA. Trimming took 7 bases from V and 9 from J, leaving 18 bases between them. The CDR3 coding sequence is TGTGCCAGCATCCCTCACGGGGCGGCCTGGGAGCTGTTTTTT. Translating it yields CASIPHGAAWELFF.

The V and J genes are TRBV28 and TRBJ2-5; 8 nucleotides match TRBD1. The CDR3 length is 17 residues. After removal of 10 bases from V and 2 bases from J, the junction contained 18 bases not matched to a gene. Germline loops: CDR1 MDHEN, CDR2 SYDVKM. The chain's CDR3 is CATDGTRTGRKQETQYF. The CDR3 DNA sequence: TGTGCCACCGACGGAACCCGGACAGGGCGAAAACAAGAGACCCAGTACTTC.

This clonotype was detected many times. The CDR3 protein is CASSSQGAQGYTF. The CDR3 DNA sequence: TGTGCCAGCAGTTCACAGGGGGCGCAGGGCTACACCTTC. The chain combines TRBV6-1 with TRBJ1-2, with TRBD1 matching over 9 bases. Per the germline V gene, CDR1 is MNHNS and CDR2 is SASEGT. This CDR3 has 13 amino acids. V shed 5 bases, J shed 8 bases, and the junction held 6 bases outside the gene matches.

About this clonotype: This may be a read error: a much more frequent sequence differs by one nucleotide. The J gene is TRBJ2-2, the V gene TRBV28; possible D gene TRBD1, 6 bases. The CDR3 is made up of 17 amino acids. Germline CDR1 reads MDHEN; CDR2 reads SYDVKM. CDR3 nucleotide sequence: TGTGCCAGCAGTTTATCCCTACAGGGACGGAATACCGTGGAGCTGTTTTTT. Translating gives CASSLSLQGRNTVELFF.

This clonotype showed up just a few times. The chain combines TRBV20-1 with TRBJ1-1; 8 bases line up with TRBD1. The CDR3 has 12 amino acids. V trimming: 5 bases; J trimming: 7 bases; junction bases outside the gene matches: 6. CDR1 is DFQATT, CDR2 SNEGSKA, per germline (reference sequence). For the CDR3, the DNA is TGCAGTGCTTCCAGACAGGGGTATGAAGCTTTCTTT. Translated: CSASRQGYEAFF.

The rearrangement uses TRBV9 and TRBJ2-1; D may be TRBD1 or TRBD2 (6 bases each). The V end was cut by 0 bases, the J end by 5 bases, with 15 bases between. Germline CDR1 SGDLS, CDR2 YYNGEE. This CDR3 has 16 residues. The CDR3 DNA is TGTGCCAGCAGCGTAGGAGGGGGGACTTCTAACAATGAGCAGTTCTTC. Translating it yields CASSVGGGTSNNEQFF.

The J gene is TRBJ1-5, the V gene TRBV19, with D uncertain. This CDR3 comprises 14 residues. CDR1 and CDR2 from the germline V gene are LNHDA and SQIVND (reference sequence). Trimming cost V 3 bases and J 1 base, with 7 bases left between them. The CDR3 loop is CASSISASNQPQHF. The CDR3 DNA sequence: TGTGCCAGTAGTATTTCAGCCAGCAATCAGCCCCAGCATTTT.

This clonotype has at least ten counts. V usage is TRBV20-1 and J usage is TRBJ2-7; no firm D call. CDR1 is DFQATT and CDR2 is SNEGSKA in the germline V gene (reference sequence). V was shortened by 3 bases and J by 2 bases, with 11 bases between the two germline ends. The CDR3 loop spans 13 amino acids. DNA of the CDR3: TGCAGTGCTAGTTCAGGTCGTACCTACGAGCAGTACTTC. Amino acids: CSASSGRTYEQYF.

This clonotype appeared many times. The V and J genes are TRBV5-1 and TRBJ2-1; 7 bases agree with TRBD2. The CDR3 has 14 amino acids. V lost 2 bases and J lost 6; bases outside the gene matches: 5. Germline CDR1 SGHRS, CDR2 YFSETQ. CDR3 residues: CASSLIAGANEQFF. CDR3 coding DNA: TGCGCCAGCAGCTTAATTGCGGGAGCCAATGAGCAGTTCTTC.

J is TRBJ2-7 and V is TRBV14; 9 bases are a match to TRBD2. The trim removed 6 bases at V and 3 bases at J, leaving 3 bases unmatched. CDR3 length: 13 amino acids. Germline V gene sequence: CDR1 SGHDN, CDR2 FVKESK. The CDR3: CASSPAGGYEQYF. CDR3 DNA sequence: TGTGCCAGCAGTCCAGCGGGAGGCTACGAGCAGTACTTC.

This clonotype was counted at least ten times. This chain links TRBV5-6 with TRBJ1-5; no reliable D call. V gave up 4 bases and J gave up 3 bases, with 5 bases separating them. From germline, CDR1 is SGHDT and CDR2 YYEEEE. The CDR3 is 12 amino acids. For the CDR3, the DNA is TGTGCCAGCAGCACCTACAATCAGCCCCAGCATTTT. Protein product: CASSTYNQPQHF.

This clonotype has more than one count but fewer than ten. The chain links TRBV15 to TRBJ1-5; TRBD1 is a possible D gene (5 bases). This CDR3 has 16 residues. Germline CDR1 and CDR2: LNHNV and YYDKDF (reference sequence). V was clipped by 0 bases and J by 2 bases, with 11 bases between them. The CDR3 sequence is CATSRDPQVRNQPQHF. CDR3 in DNA: TGTGCCACCAGCAGAGATCCACAGGTTCGCAATCAGCCCCAGCATTTT.

This rearrangement joins TRBV19 to TRBJ2-5, with unresolved D. Trimming shortened V by 7 bases and J by 4 bases, and 16 bases separated the two germline ends. The CDR3 length is 14 residues. Germline CDR1 reads LNHDA; CDR2 reads SQIVND (reference sequence). CDR3 nucleotide sequence: TGTGCCAGTAATGTTCGGATATCCCCAGAGACCCAGTACTTC. Protein sequence: CASNVRISPETQYF.

This clonotype was counted ten times or more. The gene calls are TRBV9 and TRBJ1-4; D is possibly TRBD1 (5 bases). Trimming removed 4 bases at V and 0 bases at J, with 13 bases between. The CDR3 contains 16 residues. Germline V gene lookup returns CDR1 SGDLS and CDR2 YYNGEE. CDR3 sequence: CASSPTGGTTNEKLFF. The DNA for the CDR3 is TGTGCCAGCAGCCCCACAGGCGGAACAACTAATGAAAAACTGTTTTTT.

Ten or more counts support this clonotype. The chain is built from TRBV20-1 and TRBJ1-6; TRBD1 agrees at 7 bases. V shed 3 bases, J shed 6 bases, and the junction held 8 bases outside the gene matches. Looked up from germline, CDR1 is DFQATT and CDR2 is SNEGSKA (reference sequence). This CDR3 has 15 amino acids. This chain's CDR3 is CSARDVGTANSPLHF. Written as DNA, the CDR3 is TGCAGTGCTAGGGACGTAGGGACAGCTAATTCACCCCTCCACTTT.

This clonotype was counted many times. The CDR3 DNA sequence: TGTGCCAGCAGCTTCAGTGGGACCGGGGAGCTGTTTTTT. Translating it yields CASSFSGTGELFF. This chain uses TRBV7-2 with TRBJ2-2; the D is unclear. Per germline, CDR1 SGHTA and CDR2 FQGNSA. Trimming took off 3 bases at V and 5 bases at J, with 7 bases between the two ends. The CDR3 has 13 residues.

This clonotype showed up just a few times. A read error may produce the germline difference seen at one junction end. The rearrangement uses TRBV19 and TRBJ1-5, with D maybe TRBD1 (6 bases). The CDR3 is 15 residues long. Germline V gene sequence: CDR1 LNHDA, CDR2 SQIVND (reference sequence). The chain's CDR3 is CASSKRGGSNQPQHF. CDR3 nucleotides: TGTGCTAGTAGTAAACGAGGGGGATCCAATCAGCCCCAGCATTTT.